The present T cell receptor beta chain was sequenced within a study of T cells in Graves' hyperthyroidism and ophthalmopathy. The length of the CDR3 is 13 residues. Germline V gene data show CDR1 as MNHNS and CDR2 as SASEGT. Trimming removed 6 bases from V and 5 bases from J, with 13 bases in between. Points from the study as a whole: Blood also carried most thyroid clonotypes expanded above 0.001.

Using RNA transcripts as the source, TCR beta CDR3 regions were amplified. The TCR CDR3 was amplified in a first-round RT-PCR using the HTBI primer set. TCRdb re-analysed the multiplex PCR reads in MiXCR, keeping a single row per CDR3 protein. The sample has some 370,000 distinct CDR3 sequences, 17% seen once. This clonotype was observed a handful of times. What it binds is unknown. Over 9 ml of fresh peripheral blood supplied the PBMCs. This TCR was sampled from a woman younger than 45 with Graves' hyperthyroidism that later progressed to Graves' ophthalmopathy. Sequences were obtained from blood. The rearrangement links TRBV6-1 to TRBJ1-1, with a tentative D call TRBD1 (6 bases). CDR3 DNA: TGTGCCAGCAGCCGACAGGACGGGACTGAAGCTTTCTTT. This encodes CASSRQDGTEAFF.